The text below deals with one TCR beta chain. The antigen is unknown. An Oncomine TCR Beta short-read assay was used to sequence the DNA from cultured CD4+ T cells. TCRdb fed the PCR reads into MiXCR, producing one record per CDR3 protein. Of about 19,000 distinct CDR3 sequences listed, approximately 37% were seen once; the top ten hold around an eighth. These data originate in a study of vaccination and CD4 T cells after COVID-19. V was shortened by 6 bases and J by 3 bases, with 6 bases between the two germline ends. The CDR3 sequence is 12 residues long. Germline assignment: CDR1 MNHEY and CDR2 SVGEGT. Specified treatment: approximately 11-day PBMC culture with coronavirus spike peptide pools or control peptides (ViraFEST assay).

The clonotype comes from a human donor with COVID-19. Sequencing was done on a sample of cultured CD4+ T cells from blood. The rearrangement joins TRBV6-2 or TRBV6-3 to TRBJ1-5; D unresolved. For the CDR3, the DNA is TGTGCCAGCAGATTTCTCAATCAGCCCCAGCATTTT. The encoded protein is CASRFLNQPQHF.